This T cell receptor beta chain was observed in a study of OX40 agonist ivuxolimab in advanced cancers. Background on the study: The dose-escalation cohort was over 65% male, with a mean age of around 60 years, ranging roughly 23 to 90.

Here immunoSEQ multiplex PCR was the method, and the copy in TCRdb shows in-frame clones only, minus some. Among some 86,000 clones listed, around 85% were seen once. The CDR3 length is 17 residues. Germline values: CDR1 MDHEN, CDR2 SYDVKM. Trimming pared 6 bases from V and 5 bases from J, leaving 25 bases between. The clonotype was recovered from an adult with an advanced solid tumor such as melanoma, head and neck, liver or kidney cancer. Specimen: CD4+ or CD8+ T cells sorted from blood, collected in a trial of the OX40 agonist ivuxolimab. The rearrangement links TRBV28 to TRBJ2-5; D is possibly TRBD1 (6 bases). CDR3 residues: CASRQGERTGLGETQYF. In DNA form, the CDR3 reads TGTGCCAGCAGACAAGGGGAGCGAACAGGGTTGGGGGAGACCCAGTACTTC.